This T cell receptor (beta chain) emerged from a study of CD8 T cells in Susac syndrome. V lost 7 bases and J lost 4, with 17 bases in between. Germline V gene sequence: CDR1 SQVTM, CDR2 ANQGSEA. This CDR3 comprises 13 residues. Roughly 0.5 to 1 ug RNA was reverse transcribed with random hexamers. One entry per CDR3 protein, called by TCRdb with MiXCR from the immunoSEQ multiplex PCR reads. The data hold 400,000 to 550,000 distinct CDR3 sequences, with approximately 89% observed a single time. V gene TRBV29-1 combines with J gene TRBJ2-7, with D tentatively TRBD2 (6 bases). The TCR sequence derives from a human donor with multiple sclerosis. The sequencing input was CD8+ T cells from PBMCs. CDR3 nucleotides: TGCAGCGCCCGCGGTAGCGGCGCTTACGAGCAGTACTTC. Translation gives CSARGSGAYEQYF.